The 2 T cell receptor beta chains presented below share a single source sample, sequenced in a study of response to subunit inactivated influenza vaccine (dated by TCRdb to between 2018 and 2020). The method was RT-PCR. The sequencer was an Illumina HiSeq 2500. Starting from the raw public reads, TCRdb applied fastp trimming at Q25, assembled clones with MiXCR and retained in-frame beta chains. Rows are combined by CDR3 protein, so each entry shows the most common genes and DNA. The sample has a few hundred thousand distinct CDR3 sequences on record, approximately 12% of them singletons. The top ten clones comprise less than 8.5% of the sample. Sequenced material: non-naive T cells sorted from PBMCs, taken roughly 15 days before vaccination. The sample's cell subset or site label is to be understood as: memory T cell fraction. These receptors were taken from a man aged 45 to 65 who received an inactivated influenza vaccine. Donor details come from another sample of the same person, matched by shared clones.

This clonotype was counted many times. The V gene is TRBV7-2, the J gene TRBJ2-2; 7 positions agree with TRBD2. This CDR3 is 16 amino acids long. Germline assignment: CDR1 SGHTA and CDR2 FQGNSA. The J segment lost 0 bases and the V segment lost 3 bases, leaving 4 bases of the junction unmatched. CDR3 protein: CASSLTSLANTGELFF. As DNA, the CDR3 is TGTGCCAGCAGCTTGACTAGCTTGGCGAACACCGGGGAGCTGTTTTTT. Full variable domain (rest looked up from reference TRBV7-2 and TRBJ2-2): GAGVSQSPSNKVTEKGKDVELRCDPISGHTALYWYRQSLGQGLEFLIYFQGNSAPDKSGLPSDRFSAERTGGSVSTLTIQRTQQEDSAVYLCASSLTSLANTGELFFGEGSRLTVL.

This clonotype was seen many times. The V and J genes are TRBV2 and TRBJ2-1; D is possibly TRBD2 (6 bases). The CDR3 is 15 residues long. Trimming stripped 4 bases from V and 0 bases from J, with 10 bases between. Germline V lookup: CDR1 SNHLY, CDR2 FYNNEI. CDR3 amino acids: CASSVEGSSYNEQFF. The DNA for the CDR3 is TGTGCCAGCAGTGTGGAGGGTAGCTCCTACAATGAGCAGTTCTTC.